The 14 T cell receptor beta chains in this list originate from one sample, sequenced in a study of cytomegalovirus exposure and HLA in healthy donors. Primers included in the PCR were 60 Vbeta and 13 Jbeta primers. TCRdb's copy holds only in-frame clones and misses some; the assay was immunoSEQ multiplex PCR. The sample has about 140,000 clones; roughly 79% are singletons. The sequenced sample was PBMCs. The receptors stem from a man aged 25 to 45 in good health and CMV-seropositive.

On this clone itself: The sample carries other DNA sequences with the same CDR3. The CDR3 DNA is TGTGCCAGCAGTGAAGACAGCGGGGAGCTGTTTTTT. Its protein product is CASSEDSGELFF. The chain employs TRBV2 and TRBJ2-2; D not certain. Looked up from germline, CDR1 is SNHLY and CDR2 is FYNNEI. The V and J ends lost 1 base and 7 bases respectively, with 4 bases between them. This CDR3 comprises 12 residues.

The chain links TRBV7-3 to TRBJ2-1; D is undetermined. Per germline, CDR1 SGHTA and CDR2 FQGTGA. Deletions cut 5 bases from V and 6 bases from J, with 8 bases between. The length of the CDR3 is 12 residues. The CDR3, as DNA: TGTGCCAGCAGCCAGGCCGGCAATGAGCAGTTCTTC. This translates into CASSQAGNEQFF.

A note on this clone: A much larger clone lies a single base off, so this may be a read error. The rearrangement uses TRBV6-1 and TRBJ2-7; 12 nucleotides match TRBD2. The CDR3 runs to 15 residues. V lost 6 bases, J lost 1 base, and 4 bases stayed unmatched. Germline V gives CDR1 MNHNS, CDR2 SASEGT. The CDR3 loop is CASSPGTSGSYEQYF. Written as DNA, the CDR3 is TGTGCCAGCAGCCCCGGGACTAGCGGGTCCTACGAGCAGTACTTC.

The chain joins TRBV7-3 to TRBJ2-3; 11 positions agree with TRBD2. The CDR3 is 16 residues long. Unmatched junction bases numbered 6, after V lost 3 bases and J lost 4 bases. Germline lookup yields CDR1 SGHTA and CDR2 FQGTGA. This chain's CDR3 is CASSFFGTSGSDTQYF. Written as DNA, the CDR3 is TGTGCCAGCAGCTTCTTCGGGACTAGCGGATCAGATACGCAGTATTTT. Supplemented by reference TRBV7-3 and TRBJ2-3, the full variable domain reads GAGVSQTPSNKVTEKGKYVELRCDPISGHTALYWYRQSLGQGPEFLIYFQGTGAADDSGLPNDRFFAVRPEGSVSTLKIQRTERGDSAVYLCASSFFGTSGSDTQYFGPGTRLTVL.

The chain's CDR3 is CASSPLELAGGGNEQYF. The CDR3 coding sequence is TGTGCCAGCTCACCCCTGGAACTAGCGGGAGGAGGGAACGAGCAGTACTTC. This chain connects TRBV18 to TRBJ2-7, with 12 bases identical to TRBD2. The germline V gene has CDR1 KGHSH and CDR2 LQKENI. V gave up 3 bases and J gave up 5 bases; unmatched junction bases: 11. The CDR3 sequence is 17 residues long.

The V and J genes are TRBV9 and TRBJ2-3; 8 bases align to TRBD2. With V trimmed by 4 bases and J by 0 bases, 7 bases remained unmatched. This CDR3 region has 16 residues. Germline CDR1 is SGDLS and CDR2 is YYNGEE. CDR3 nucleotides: TGTGCCAGCAGCTCAACTAGCGGTCTCAGCACAGATACGCAGTATTTT. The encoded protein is CASSSTSGLSTDTQYF. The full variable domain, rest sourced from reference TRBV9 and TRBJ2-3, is DSGVTQTPKHLITATGQRVTLRCSPRSGDLSVYWYQQSLDQGLQFLIQYYNGEERAKGNILERFSAQQFPDLHSELNLSSLELGDSALYFCASSSTSGLSTDTQYFGPGTRLTVL.

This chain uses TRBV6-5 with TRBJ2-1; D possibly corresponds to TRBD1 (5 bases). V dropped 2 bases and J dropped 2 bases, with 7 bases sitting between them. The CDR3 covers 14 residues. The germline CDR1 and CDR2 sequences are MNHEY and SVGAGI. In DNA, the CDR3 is TGTGCCAGCAGTTACCTAGGGGCCTACAATGAGCAGTTCTTC. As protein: CASSYLGAYNEQFF.

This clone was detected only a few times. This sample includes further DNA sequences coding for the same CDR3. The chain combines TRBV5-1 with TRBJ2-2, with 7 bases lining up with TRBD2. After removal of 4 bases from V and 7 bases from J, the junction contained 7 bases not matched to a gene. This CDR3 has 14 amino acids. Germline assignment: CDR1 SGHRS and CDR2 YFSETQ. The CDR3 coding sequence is TGCGCCAGCAGCCTGGGGAGGGGTGACGGGGAGCTGTTTTTT. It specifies CASSLGRGDGELFF.

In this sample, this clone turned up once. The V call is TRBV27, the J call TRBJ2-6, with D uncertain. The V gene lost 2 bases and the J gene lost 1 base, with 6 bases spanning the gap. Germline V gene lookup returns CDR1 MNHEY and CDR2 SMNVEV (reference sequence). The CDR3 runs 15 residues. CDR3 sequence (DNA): TGTGCCAGCAGTTTAATTTATTCTGGGGCCAACGTCCTGACTTTC. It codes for CASSLIYSGANVLTF. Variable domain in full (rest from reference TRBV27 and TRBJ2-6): EAQVTQNPRYLITVTGKKLTVTCSQNMNHEYMSWYRQDPGLGLRQIYYSMNVEVTDKGDVPEGYKVSRKEKRNFPLILESPSPNQTSLYFCASSLIYSGANVLTFGAGSRLTVL.

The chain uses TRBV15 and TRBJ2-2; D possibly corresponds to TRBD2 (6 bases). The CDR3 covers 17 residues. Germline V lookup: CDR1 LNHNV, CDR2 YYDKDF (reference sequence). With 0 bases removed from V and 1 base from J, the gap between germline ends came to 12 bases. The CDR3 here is CATSRDTGTLNTGELFF. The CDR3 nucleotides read TGTGCCACCAGCAGAGATACCGGGACTTTGAACACCGGGGAGCTGTTTTTT.

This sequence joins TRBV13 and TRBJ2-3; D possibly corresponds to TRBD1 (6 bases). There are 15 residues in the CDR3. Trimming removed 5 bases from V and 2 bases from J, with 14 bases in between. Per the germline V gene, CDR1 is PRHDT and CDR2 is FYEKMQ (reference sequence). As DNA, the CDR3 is TGTGCCAGCAGCCCGAGGACAGTAGTCACAGATACGCAGTATTTT. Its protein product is CASSPRTVVTDTQYF.

DNA of the CDR3: TGTGCCAGTAGTTGGGCGAACACAGATACGCAGTATTTT. It translates to CASSWANTDTQYF. The V call is TRBV19, the J call TRBJ2-3; D ambiguous. Trimming pared 5 bases from V and 2 bases from J, leaving 8 bases between. The CDR3 spans 13 residues. Germline values: CDR1 LNHDA, CDR2 SQIVND (reference sequence). The full variable domain, in which reference TRBV19 and TRBJ2-3 provide the parts outside the CDR3, is DGGITQSPKYLFRKEGQNVTLSCEQNLNHDAMYWYRQDPGQGLRLIYYSQIVNDFQKGDIAEGYSVSREKKESFPLTVTSAQKNPTAFYLCASSWANTDTQYFGPGTRLTVL.

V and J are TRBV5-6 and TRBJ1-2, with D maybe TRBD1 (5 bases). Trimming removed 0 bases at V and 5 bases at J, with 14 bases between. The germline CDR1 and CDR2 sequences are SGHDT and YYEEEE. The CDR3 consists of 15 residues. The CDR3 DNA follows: TGTGCCAGCAGCTTGGATTTTCAGGGTCCTTATGGCTACACCTTC. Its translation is CASSLDFQGPYGYTF.

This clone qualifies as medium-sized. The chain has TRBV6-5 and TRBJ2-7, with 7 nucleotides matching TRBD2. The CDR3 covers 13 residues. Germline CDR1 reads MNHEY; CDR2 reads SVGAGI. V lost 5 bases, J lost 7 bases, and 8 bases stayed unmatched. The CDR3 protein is CASSRGDLAEQYF. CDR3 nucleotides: TGTGCCAGCAGTCGGGGGGACCTAGCAGAGCAGTACTTC.